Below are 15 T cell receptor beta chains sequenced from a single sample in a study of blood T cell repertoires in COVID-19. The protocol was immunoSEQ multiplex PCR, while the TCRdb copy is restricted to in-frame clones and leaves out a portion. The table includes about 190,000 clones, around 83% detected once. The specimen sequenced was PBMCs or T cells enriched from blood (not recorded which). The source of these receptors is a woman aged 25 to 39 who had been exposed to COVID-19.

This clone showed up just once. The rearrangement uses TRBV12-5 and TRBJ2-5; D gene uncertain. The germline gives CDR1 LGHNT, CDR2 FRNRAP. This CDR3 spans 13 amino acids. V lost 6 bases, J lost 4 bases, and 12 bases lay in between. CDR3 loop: CASGITRLETQYF. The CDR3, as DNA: TGTGCTAGTGGGATTACACGACTAGAGACCCAGTACTTC.

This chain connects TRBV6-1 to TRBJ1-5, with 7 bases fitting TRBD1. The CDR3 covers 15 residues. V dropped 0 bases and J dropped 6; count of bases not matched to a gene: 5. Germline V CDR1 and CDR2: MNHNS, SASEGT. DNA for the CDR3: TGTGCCAGCAGTGAAGCAAGGGGGCGAGCTCAGCCCCAGCATTTT. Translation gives CASSEARGRAQPQHF.

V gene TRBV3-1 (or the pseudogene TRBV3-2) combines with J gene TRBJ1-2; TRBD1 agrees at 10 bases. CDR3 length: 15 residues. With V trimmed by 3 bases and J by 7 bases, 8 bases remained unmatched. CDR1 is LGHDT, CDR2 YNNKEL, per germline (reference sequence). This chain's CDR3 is CASSHRTGGSGGYTF. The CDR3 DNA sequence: TGTGCCAGCAGCCATCGGACAGGGGGAAGTGGTGGCTACACCTTC.

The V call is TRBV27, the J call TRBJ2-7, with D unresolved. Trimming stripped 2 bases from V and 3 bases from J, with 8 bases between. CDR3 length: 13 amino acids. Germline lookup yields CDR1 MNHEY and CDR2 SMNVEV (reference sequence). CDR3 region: CASSLVQNYEQYF. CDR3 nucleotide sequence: TGTGCCAGCAGTTTAGTACAGAACTACGAGCAGTACTTC.

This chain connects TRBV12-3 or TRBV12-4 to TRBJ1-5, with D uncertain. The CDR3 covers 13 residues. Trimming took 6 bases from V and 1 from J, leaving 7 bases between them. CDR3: CASSLDSNQPQHF. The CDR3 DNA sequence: TGTGCCAGCAGCCTAGACAGCAATCAGCCCCAGCATTTT.

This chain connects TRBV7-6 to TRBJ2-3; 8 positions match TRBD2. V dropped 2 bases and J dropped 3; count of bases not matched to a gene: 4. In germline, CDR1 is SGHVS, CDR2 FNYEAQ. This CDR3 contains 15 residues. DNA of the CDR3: TGTGCCAGCAGCTTAACCGGGGGGGGGACAGATACGCAGTATTTT. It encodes CASSLTGGGTDTQYF.

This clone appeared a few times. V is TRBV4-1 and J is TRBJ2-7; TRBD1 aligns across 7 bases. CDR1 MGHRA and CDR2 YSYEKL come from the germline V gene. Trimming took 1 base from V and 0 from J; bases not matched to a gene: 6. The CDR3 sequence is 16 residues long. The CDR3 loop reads CASSQALGDSSYEQYF. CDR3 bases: TGCGCCAGCAGCCAAGCCCTAGGGGACAGCTCCTACGAGCAGTACTTC.

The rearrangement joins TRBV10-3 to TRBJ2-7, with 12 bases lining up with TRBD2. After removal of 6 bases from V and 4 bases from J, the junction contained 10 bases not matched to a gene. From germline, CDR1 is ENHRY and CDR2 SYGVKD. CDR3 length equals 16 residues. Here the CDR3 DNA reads TGTGCCATCAGGGCTAGCGGGGGGGCTATATTGTACGAGCAGTACTTC. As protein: CAIRASGGAILYEQYF.

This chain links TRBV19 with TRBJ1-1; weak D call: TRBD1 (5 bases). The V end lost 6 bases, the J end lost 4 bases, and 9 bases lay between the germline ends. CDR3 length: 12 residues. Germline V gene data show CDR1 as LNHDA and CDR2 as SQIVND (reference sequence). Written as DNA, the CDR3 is TGTGCCAGTAGCCAAGGGGTCACTGAAGCTTTCTTT. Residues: CASSQGVTEAFF.

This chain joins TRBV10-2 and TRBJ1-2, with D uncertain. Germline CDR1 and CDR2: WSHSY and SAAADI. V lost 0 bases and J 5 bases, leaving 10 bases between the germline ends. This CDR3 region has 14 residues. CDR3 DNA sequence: TGCGCCAGCAGTGAGTCGAGTCGGGTTTATGGCTACACCTTC. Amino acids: CASSESSRVYGYTF.

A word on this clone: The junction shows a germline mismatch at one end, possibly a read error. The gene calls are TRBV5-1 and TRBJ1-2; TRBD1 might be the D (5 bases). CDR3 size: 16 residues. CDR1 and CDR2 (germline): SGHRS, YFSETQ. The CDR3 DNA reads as TGCGCCAGCAGCACCAGGGAGGGAGTAGGTAACGATGGCTACACCTTC. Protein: CASSTREGVGNDGYTF.

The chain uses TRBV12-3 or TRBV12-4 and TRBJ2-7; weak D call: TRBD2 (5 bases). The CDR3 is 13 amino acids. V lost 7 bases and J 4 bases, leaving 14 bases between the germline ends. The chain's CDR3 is CASKRNGGYEQYF. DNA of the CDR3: TGTGCCAGCAAACGGAACGGAGGATACGAGCAGTACTTC.

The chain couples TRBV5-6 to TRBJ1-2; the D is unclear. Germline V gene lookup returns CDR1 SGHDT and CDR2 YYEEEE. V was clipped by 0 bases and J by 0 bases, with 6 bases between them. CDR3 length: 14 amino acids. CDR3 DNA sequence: TGTGCCAGCAGCTTGGTGTCGGCTAACTATGGCTACACCTTC. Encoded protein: CASSLVSANYGYTF.

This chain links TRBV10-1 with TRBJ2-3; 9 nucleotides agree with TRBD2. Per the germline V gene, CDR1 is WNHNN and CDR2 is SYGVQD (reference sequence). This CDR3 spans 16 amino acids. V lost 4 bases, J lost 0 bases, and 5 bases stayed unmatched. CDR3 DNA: TGCGCCAGCAGTGCCGCGGGGGGGGGTAGCACAGATACGCAGTATTTT. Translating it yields CASSAAGGGSTDTQYF.

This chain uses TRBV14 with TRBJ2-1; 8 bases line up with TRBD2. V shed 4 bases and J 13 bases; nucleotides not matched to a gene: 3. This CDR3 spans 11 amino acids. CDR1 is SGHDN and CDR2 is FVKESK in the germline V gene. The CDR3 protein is CASSLAGRQFF. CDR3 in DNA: TGTGCCAGCAGCCTAGCGGGGAGACAGTTCTTC.